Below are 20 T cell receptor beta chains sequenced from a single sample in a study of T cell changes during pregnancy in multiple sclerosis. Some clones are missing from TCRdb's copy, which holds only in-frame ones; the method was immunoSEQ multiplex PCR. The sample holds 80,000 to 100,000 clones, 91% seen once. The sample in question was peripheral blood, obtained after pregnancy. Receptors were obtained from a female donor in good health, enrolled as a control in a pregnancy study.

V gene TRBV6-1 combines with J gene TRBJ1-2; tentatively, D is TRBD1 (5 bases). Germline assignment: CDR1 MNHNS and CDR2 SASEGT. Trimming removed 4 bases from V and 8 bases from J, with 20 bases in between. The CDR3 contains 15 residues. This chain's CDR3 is CASSVLGGGERGYTF. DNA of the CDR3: TGTGCCAGCAGTGTCCTAGGAGGAGGGGAGAGAGGCTACACCTTC.

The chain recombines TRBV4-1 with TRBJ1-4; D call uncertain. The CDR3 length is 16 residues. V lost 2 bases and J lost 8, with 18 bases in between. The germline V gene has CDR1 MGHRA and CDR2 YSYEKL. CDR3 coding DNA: TGCGCCAGCAGCCAAAAAGAGGGAATGACCCGGGAAAAACTGTTTTTT. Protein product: CASSQKEGMTREKLFF.

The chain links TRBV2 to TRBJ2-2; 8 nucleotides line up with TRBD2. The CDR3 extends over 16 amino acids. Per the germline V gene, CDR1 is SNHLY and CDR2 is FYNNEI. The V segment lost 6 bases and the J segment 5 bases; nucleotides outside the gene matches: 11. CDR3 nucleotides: TGTGCCAGCAGGCCCCCGGGACTAGTTGGTACCGGGGAGCTGTTTTTT. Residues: CASRPPGLVGTGELFF.

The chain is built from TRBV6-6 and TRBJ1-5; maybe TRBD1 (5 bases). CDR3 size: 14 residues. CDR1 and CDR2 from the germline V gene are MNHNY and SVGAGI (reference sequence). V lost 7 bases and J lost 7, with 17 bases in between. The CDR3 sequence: CASIARVDNQPQHF. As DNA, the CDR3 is TGTGCCAGCATTGCCAGGGTGGATAACCAGCCCCAGCATTTT.

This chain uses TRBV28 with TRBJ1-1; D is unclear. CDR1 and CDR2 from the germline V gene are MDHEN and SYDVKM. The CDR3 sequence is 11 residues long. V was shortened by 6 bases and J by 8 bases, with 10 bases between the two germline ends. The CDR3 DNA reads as TGTGCCAGCAGCCCGAGGGCAGAAGCTTTCTTT. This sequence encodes CASSPRAEAFF.

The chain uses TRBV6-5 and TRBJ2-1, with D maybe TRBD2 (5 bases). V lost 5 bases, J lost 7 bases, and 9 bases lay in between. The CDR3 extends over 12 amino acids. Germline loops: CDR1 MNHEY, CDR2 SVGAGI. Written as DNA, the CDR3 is TGTGCCAGCAGTCTACTAGGGAATGAGCAGTTCTTC. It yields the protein CASSLLGNEQFF.

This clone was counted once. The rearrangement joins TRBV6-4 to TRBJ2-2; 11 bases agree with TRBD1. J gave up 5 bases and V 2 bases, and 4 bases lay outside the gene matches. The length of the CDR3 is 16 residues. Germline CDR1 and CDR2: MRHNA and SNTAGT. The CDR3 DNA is TGTGCCAGCAGTGACGGGACAGGGGGTGAAACCGGGGAGCTGTTTTTT. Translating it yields CASSDGTGGETGELFF.

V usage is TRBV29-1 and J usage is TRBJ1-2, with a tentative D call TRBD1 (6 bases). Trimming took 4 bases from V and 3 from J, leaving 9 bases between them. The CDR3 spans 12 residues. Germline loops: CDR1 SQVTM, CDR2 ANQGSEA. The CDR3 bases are TGCAGCGTTGTTCCAGGGGACTATGGCTACACCTTC. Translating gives CSVVPGDYGYTF.

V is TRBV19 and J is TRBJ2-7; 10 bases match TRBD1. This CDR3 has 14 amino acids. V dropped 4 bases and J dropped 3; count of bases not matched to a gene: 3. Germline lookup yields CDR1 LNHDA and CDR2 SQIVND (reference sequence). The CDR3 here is CASSTDRGSYEQYF. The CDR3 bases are TGTGCCAGTAGTACGGACAGGGGGAGCTACGAGCAGTACTTC.

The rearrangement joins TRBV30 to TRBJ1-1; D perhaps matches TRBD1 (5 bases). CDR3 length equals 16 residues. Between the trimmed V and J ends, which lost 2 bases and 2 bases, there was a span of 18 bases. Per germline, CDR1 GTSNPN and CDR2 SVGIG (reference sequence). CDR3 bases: TGTGCCTGGAGTATAAGGGGTTGGCAGAAAAACACTGAAGCTTTCTTT. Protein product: CAWSIRGWQKNTEAFF.

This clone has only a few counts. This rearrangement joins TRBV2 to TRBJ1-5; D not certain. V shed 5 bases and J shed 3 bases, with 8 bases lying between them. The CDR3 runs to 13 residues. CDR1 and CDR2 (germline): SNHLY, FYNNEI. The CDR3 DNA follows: TGTGCCAGCAGTTCGGTGAACAATCAGCCCCAGCATTTT. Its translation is CASSSVNNQPQHF.

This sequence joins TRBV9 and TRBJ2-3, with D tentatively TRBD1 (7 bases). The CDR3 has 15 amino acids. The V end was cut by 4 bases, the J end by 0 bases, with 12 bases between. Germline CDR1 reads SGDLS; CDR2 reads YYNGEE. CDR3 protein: CASSPGGTSTDTQYF. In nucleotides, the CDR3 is TGTGCCAGCAGCCCAGGGGGGACTAGCACAGATACGCAGTATTTT.

CDR3: CASSTSGGSQETQYF. The CDR3 nucleotides read TGTGCCAGCAGCACTAGCGGGGGGTCCCAAGAGACCCAGTACTTC. The V gene is TRBV5-5, the J gene TRBJ2-5; 12 bases match TRBD2. The CDR3 spans 15 residues. CDR1 is SGHKS, CDR2 YYEKEE, per germline (reference sequence). After removal of 4 bases from V and 1 base from J, the junction contained 2 bases not matched to a gene.

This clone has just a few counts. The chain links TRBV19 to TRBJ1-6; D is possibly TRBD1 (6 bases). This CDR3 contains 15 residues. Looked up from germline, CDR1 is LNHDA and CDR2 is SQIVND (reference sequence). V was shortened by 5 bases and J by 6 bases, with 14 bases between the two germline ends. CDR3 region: CASSPRDTLNSPLHF. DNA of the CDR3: TGTGCCAGTAGTCCCCGGGACACTCTTAATTCACCCCTCCACTTT.

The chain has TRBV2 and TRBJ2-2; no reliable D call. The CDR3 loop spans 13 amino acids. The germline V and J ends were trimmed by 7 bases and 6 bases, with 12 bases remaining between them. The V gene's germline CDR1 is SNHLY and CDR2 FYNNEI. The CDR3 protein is CASNFEVAGELFF. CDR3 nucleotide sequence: TGTGCCAGCAATTTTGAGGTTGCCGGGGAGCTGTTTTTT.

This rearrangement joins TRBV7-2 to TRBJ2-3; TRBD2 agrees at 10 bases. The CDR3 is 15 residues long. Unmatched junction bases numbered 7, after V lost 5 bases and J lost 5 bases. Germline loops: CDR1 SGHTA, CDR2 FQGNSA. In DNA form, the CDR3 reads TGTGCCAGCAGCGGTCAGCGGGGGGGCGTAGATACGCAGTATTTT. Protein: CASSGQRGGVDTQYF.

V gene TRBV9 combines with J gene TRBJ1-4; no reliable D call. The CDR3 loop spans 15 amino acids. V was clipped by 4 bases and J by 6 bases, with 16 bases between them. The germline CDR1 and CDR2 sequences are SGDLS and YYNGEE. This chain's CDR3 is CASSPRSGLYEKLFF. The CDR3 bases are TGTGCCAGCAGCCCTCGTTCGGGGTTGTATGAAAAACTGTTTTTT.

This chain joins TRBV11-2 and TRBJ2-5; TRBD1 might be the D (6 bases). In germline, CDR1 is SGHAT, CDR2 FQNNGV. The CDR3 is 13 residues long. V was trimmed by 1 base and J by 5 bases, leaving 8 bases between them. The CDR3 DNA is TGTGCCAGCAGCTTAGCAGGGGATGAGACCCAGTACTTC. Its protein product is CASSLAGDETQYF.

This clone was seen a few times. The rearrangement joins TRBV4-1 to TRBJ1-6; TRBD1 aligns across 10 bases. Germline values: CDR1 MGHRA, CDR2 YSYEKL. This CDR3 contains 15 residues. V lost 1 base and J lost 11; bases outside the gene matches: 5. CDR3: CASSQGGTGATPLHF. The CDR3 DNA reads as TGCGCCAGCAGCCAAGGAGGGACAGGGGCTACACCCCTCCACTTT.

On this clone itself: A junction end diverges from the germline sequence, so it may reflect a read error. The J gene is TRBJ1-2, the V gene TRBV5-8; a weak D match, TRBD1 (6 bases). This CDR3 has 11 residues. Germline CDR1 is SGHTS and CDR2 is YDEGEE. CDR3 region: CASSLLDRKYF. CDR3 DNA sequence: TGTGCCAGCAGCTTGCTGGACAGAAAATACTTC.